The present TCR beta chain was sequenced within a study of blood T cell repertoires in COVID-19. Per germline, CDR1 ENHRY and CDR2 SYGVKD. V dropped 3 bases and J dropped 6 bases, with 17 bases sitting between them. This CDR3 has 15 amino acids. Here immunoSEQ multiplex PCR was the method, and the copy in TCRdb shows in-frame clones only, minus some. Of 300,000 to 350,000 clones in the sample, roughly 89% are singletons; the top ten hold 7.5% to 10%. The sequence was obtained from a young man with COVID-19, enrolled during active disease. Sequencing input: peripheral blood. The chain is built from TRBV10-3 and TRBJ1-1; D gene ambiguous. The DNA of the CDR3 is TGTGCCATCAGTGAAATGAAAGGCAGGTGGCCTGAAGCTTTCTTT. This gives the protein CAISEMKGRWPEAFF.